This TCR beta chain appears in the sequencing data of a study of tumor-infiltrating lymphocytes in glioblastoma multiforme. With regard to this clonotype: Its antigen is currently unknown.

Three nested ARM-PCR rounds with V-beta and C-beta primers built TCRB libraries. A C-beta primer primed TCRB cDNA from about 0.5 ug RNA. TCRdb fed the multiplex PCR reads into MiXCR, producing one record per CDR3 protein. The repertoire holds 12,000 to 15,000 distinct CDR3 sequences, under 85% seen once, with 37% in the top ten. V lost 3 bases, J lost 0 bases, and 9 bases stayed unmatched. The CDR3 extends over 20 amino acids. The germline gives CDR1 SGHAT, CDR2 FQNNGV. Study-level findings and limits: The TCR and somatic mutation analysis included just one glioblastoma patient. Functional subtype sorting of these T cells was not performed.

J is TRBJ2-1 and V is TRBV11-2; 15 nucleotides align to TRBD2. Source material: brain tumor tissue. The clonotype was recovered from a male donor with glioblastoma. The chain's CDR3 is CASSFTGTSGRTSSYNEQFF. CDR3 bases: TGTGCCAGCAGCTTCACCGGGACTAGCGGGAGGACTAGCTCCTACAATGAGCAGTTCTTC.